This T cell receptor (beta chain) stems from a study of graft-versus-host responses after intestinal transplantation. For the study at large: Transplants given to recipients were multivisceral, liver-intestinal, or isolated intestinal. Anti-thymocyte globulin induction was given to all recipients, followed by tacrolimus and steroids for around three years.

Profiled with immunoSEQ multiplex PCR; TCRdb holds only in-frame clones, not every one. The sample contains about 57,000 clones, roughly 89% of which appear only once. As to this clone: Its antigen remains unidentified.

Study-wide results and caveats: Ileal or blood samples showed some GvH clones first, and such clones were also found in recipient marrow. Allograft graft-versus-host to host-versus-graft clonal ratios ran high in patients with graft-donor T cell macrochimerism.

The sequencing used PBMCs, collected 26 days after transplant. This TCR came from a human patient who received an intestinal transplant, so some T cells may come from the graft donor.

In nucleotides, the CDR3 is TGTGCCAGCAGGGGGACAGGTCGCGACGAGCAGTACTTC. It encodes CASRGTGRDEQYF. The J gene is TRBJ2-7, the V gene TRBV6-5; 8 nucleotides line up with TRBD1. This CDR3 region has 13 residues. V lost 6 bases to trimming and J lost 5 bases; unmatched junction nucleotides: 6. The germline V gene has CDR1 MNHEY and CDR2 SVGAGI.